These 18 T cell receptor beta chains came from one sample sequenced in a study of CD8+ T cells in alopecia areata. The sequencing template was cDNA reverse transcribed from extracted RNA. Assay used: immunoSEQ multiplex PCR; TCRdb lists only in-frame clones, some missing. The sample holds about 110,000 clones; 50% to 60% are singletons and the top ten take roughly 25%. The source material was NKG2D-low CD8+ T cells sorted from blood. Source of these receptors: a human donor with alopecia areata.

This chain uses TRBV4-2 with TRBJ2-7; TRBD2 might be the D (6 bases). This CDR3 comprises 14 residues. V lost 4 bases to trimming and J lost 3 bases, with 13 bases between them. Per the germline V gene, CDR1 is LGHNA and CDR2 is YNFKEQ. Here the CDR3 reads CASSPTGTGYEQYF. CDR3 DNA sequence: TGTGCCAGCAGCCCAACCGGGACTGGCTACGAGCAGTACTTC.

The table lists this clone with a few counts. The V and J genes are TRBV11-2 and TRBJ2-1, with D possibly being TRBD1 or TRBD2 (5 bases each). V was pared by 3 bases and J by 6 bases, with 18 bases between. The CDR3 consists of 16 residues. CDR1 SGHAT and CDR2 FQNNGV come from the germline V gene. For the CDR3, the DNA is TGTGCCAGCAGCTTTTATTTGTGGGATGGGGGCAATGAGCAGTTCTTC. Translating gives CASSFYLWDGGNEQFF.

The chain uses TRBV28 and TRBJ2-7; TRBD1 matches at 8 bases. Looked up from germline, CDR1 is MDHEN and CDR2 is SYDVKM. CDR3 length: 16 amino acids. The V segment lost 9 bases and the J segment 3 bases; nucleotides outside the gene matches: 16. The CDR3 DNA reads as TGTGCCAGTCTCCCAGGGGGCGGTTTAGGGAACTACGAGCAGTACTTC. It encodes CASLPGGGLGNYEQYF.

This sequence joins TRBV13 and TRBJ2-1, with 8 bases lining up with TRBD1. Germline lookup yields CDR1 PRHDT and CDR2 FYEKMQ (reference sequence). CDR3 length: 14 residues. Trimming took 5 bases from V and 5 from J; bases not matched to a gene: 5. The CDR3 sequence: CASSIQGANNEQFF. CDR3 DNA: TGTGCCAGCAGCATCCAGGGGGCGAACAATGAGCAGTTCTTC.

Comments on this clone: This sample includes further DNA sequences coding for the same CDR3. J is TRBJ2-5 and V is TRBV28; D not certain. This CDR3 region has 11 residues. Germline-derived CDR1 and CDR2 are MDHEN and SYDVKM. V was clipped by 6 bases and J by 5 bases, with 7 bases between them. This chain's CDR3 is CASSLGETQYF. CDR3 coding DNA: TGTGCCAGCAGCCTCGGGGAGACCCAGTACTTC.

The CDR3 region is CASSSGLAVYEQYF. CDR3 coding DNA: TGTGCCAGCAGCTCGGGACTAGCGGTATACGAGCAGTACTTC. V gene TRBV27 combines with J gene TRBJ2-7, with 11 bases that match TRBD2. The germline V gene has CDR1 MNHEY and CDR2 SMNVEV (reference sequence). The CDR3 is 14 amino acids. J gave up 4 bases and V 6 bases, and 5 bases lay outside the gene matches.

This chain uses TRBV7-2 with TRBJ1-2; no reliable D call. Germline V gives CDR1 SGHTA, CDR2 FQGNSA. Trimming stripped 3 bases from V and 5 bases from J, with 16 bases between. The length of the CDR3 is 15 residues. CDR3 residues: CASSFPRSPLYGYTF. The DNA of the CDR3 is TGTGCCAGCAGCTTCCCGCGGAGTCCCCTATATGGCTACACCTTC. Full variable domain (rest looked up from reference TRBV7-2 and TRBJ1-2): GAGVSQSPSNKVTEKGKDVELRCDPISGHTALYWYRQSLGQGLEFLIYFQGNSAPDKSGLPSDRFSAERTGGSVSTLTIQRTQQEDSAVYLCASSFPRSPLYGYTFGSGTRLTVV.

This chain joins TRBV9 and TRBJ2-1; 11 bases are a match to TRBD2. Germline V gene data show CDR1 as SGDLS and CDR2 as YYNGEE. J gave up 2 bases and V 4 bases, and 5 bases lay outside the gene matches. This CDR3 contains 16 residues. CDR3 nucleotide sequence: TGTGCCAGCAGCCCTAGCGGGAGGATTGCCTACAATGAGCAGTTCTTC. The encoded protein is CASSPSGRIAYNEQFF.

The chain couples TRBV6-5 to TRBJ2-3, with 10 nucleotides matching TRBD1. V lost 5 bases, J lost 4 bases, and 3 bases stayed unmatched. Germline V gives CDR1 MNHEY, CDR2 SVGAGI. The length of the CDR3 is 14 residues. CDR3 in amino acids: CASSHGQGADTQYF. The DNA for the CDR3 is TGTGCCAGCAGTCACGGACAGGGGGCAGATACGCAGTATTTT.

This clone was counted a few times. This chain uses TRBV4-1 with TRBJ1-2; 7 bases are shared with TRBD1. The V gene's germline CDR1 is MGHRA and CDR2 YSYEKL. With V trimmed by 0 bases and J by 4 bases, 5 bases remained unmatched. This CDR3 comprises 15 residues. The CDR3 nucleotides read TGCGCCAGCAGCCAAGATACAGGGGAAGGCTATGGCTACACCTTC. Protein sequence: CASSQDTGEGYGYTF.

The rearrangement links TRBV27 to TRBJ1-1; D unclear. The CDR3 sequence is 14 residues long. Germline CDR1 is MNHEY and CDR2 is SMNVEV (reference sequence). V lost 1 base, J lost 6 bases, and 12 bases lay in between. The CDR3 protein is CASSLFGFGSEAFF. The CDR3 DNA is TGTGCCAGCAGTTTATTTGGTTTTGGATCTGAAGCTTTCTTT.

This clone came up a few times. The rearrangement joins TRBV7-2 to TRBJ2-1; a possible D gene is TRBD1 (6 bases). There are 14 residues in the CDR3. Trimming cost V 0 bases and J 3 bases, with 6 bases left between them. Per germline, CDR1 SGHTA and CDR2 FQGNSA. CDR3 sequence: CASSLAGGYNEQFF. The CDR3 coding sequence is TGTGCCAGCAGCTTAGCAGGGGGCTACAATGAGCAGTTCTTC.

This clone showed up just a few times. CDR3 loop: CASRGLIQETQYF. CDR3 coding DNA: TGTGCCAGCAGAGGACTGATCCAAGAGACCCAGTACTTC. This chain uses TRBV7-8 with TRBJ2-5, with a tentative D call TRBD2 (5 bases). CDR1 SGHVS and CDR2 FQNEAQ come from the germline V gene. CDR3 length: 13 amino acids. V dropped 6 bases and J dropped 1 base, with 9 bases sitting between them. The whole variable domain, remainder taken from reference TRBV7-8 and TRBJ2-5, is GAGVSQSPRYKVAKRGQDVALRCDPISGHVSLFWYQQALGQGPEFLTYFQNEAQLDKSGLPSDRFFAERPEGSVSTLKIQRTQQEDSAVYLCASRGLIQETQYFGPGTRLLVL.

This clone was observed a handful of times. The chain joins TRBV5-6 to TRBJ2-7, with 11 bases aligning to TRBD2. Trimming cost V 4 bases and J 7 bases; bases outside gene matches: 13. Germline V gene data show CDR1 as SGHDT and CDR2 as YYEEEE. The CDR3 consists of 16 residues. For the CDR3, the DNA is TGTGCCAGCAGCAAGATGGGACTAGCGGTGATGGGGGAGCAGTACTTC. It is translated as CASSKMGLAVMGEQYF.

The chain has TRBV7-3 and TRBJ2-1; D is perhaps TRBD1 (5 bases). The V and J ends lost 5 bases and 7 bases respectively, with 15 bases between them. The CDR3 loop spans 14 amino acids. In germline, CDR1 is SGHTA, CDR2 FQGTGA. In nucleotides, the CDR3 is TGTGCCAGCAGCACCACTCCGACAGCGAATGAGCAGTTCTTC. Encoded protein: CASSTTPTANEQFF.

J is TRBJ1-2 and V is TRBV6-1; D ambiguous. Trimming pared 2 bases from V and 8 bases from J, leaving 12 bases between. The CDR3 covers 13 residues. Germline loops: CDR1 MNHNS, CDR2 SASEGT. The chain's CDR3 is CASSELSRYGYTF. The CDR3, as DNA: TGTGCCAGCAGTGAACTTAGCCGGTACGGCTACACCTTC.

In its sample, this clone was seen once. This sequence joins TRBV7-9 and TRBJ2-7, with 14 bases lining up with TRBD2. The CDR3 is made up of 17 amino acids. Germline CDR1 SEHNR, CDR2 FQNEAQ (reference sequence). The J segment lost 5 bases and the V segment lost 5 bases, leaving 11 bases of the junction unmatched. CDR3 loop: CASSPETGLAGGNEQYF. The DNA of the CDR3 is TGTGCCAGCAGCCCCGAGACCGGACTAGCGGGAGGTAACGAGCAGTACTTC.

The rearrangement joins TRBV13 to TRBJ2-7, with a tentative D call TRBD1 (5 bases). The CDR3 is 13 amino acids. Germline V CDR1 and CDR2: PRHDT, FYEKMQ (reference sequence). The V gene lost 5 bases and the J gene lost 2 bases, with 10 bases spanning the gap. This CDR3 is CASSEDNAYEQYF. CDR3 bases: TGTGCCAGCAGCGAGGACAACGCCTACGAGCAGTACTTC.